This T cell receptor (beta chain) comes out of a study of CD4 and CD8 cells across lung adenocarcinoma regions. MiXCR, run by TCRdb on the PCR reads, gives a single entry per CDR3 protein. The sample holds tens of thousands of distinct CDR3 sequences; over 40% are singletons and the top ten take roughly a fifth. CDR1 is MNHEY and CDR2 is SVGAGI in the germline V gene. The CDR3 covers 16 residues. The patients had localized lung adenocarcinoma, a non-small cell subtype. A remark on this clonotype: An end of the junction differs from the germline gene, which may be a read error.

The receptor was isolated from a male donor with lung adenocarcinoma. The CD4 and CD8 labels of this study may be unreliable. Sequenced: CD4+ T cells from the center of a lung tumor. J is TRBJ2-3 and V is TRBV6-5, with D perhaps being TRBD1 or TRBD2 (7 bases each). In DNA form, the CDR3 reads TGTGCCAGCAGGTACCAGGGGGGGACGGGCACAGATACGCAGTATTTC. This sequence encodes CASRYQGGTGTDTQYF.